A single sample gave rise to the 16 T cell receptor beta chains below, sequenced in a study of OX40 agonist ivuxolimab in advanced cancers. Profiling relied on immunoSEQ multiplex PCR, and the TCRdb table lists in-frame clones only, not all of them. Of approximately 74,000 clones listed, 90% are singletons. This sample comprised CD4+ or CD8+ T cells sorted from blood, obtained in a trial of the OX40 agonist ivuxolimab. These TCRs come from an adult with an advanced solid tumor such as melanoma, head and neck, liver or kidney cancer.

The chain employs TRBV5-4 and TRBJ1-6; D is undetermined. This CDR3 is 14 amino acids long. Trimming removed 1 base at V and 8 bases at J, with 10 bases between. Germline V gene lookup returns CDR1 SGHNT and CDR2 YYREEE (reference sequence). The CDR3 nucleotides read TGTGCCAGCAGCTTGACAGTGGGAGATTCACCCCTCCACTTT. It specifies CASSLTVGDSPLHF. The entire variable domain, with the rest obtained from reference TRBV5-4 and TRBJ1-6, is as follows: ETGVTQSPTHLIKTRGQQVTLRCSSQSGHNTVSWYQQALGQGPQFIFQYYREEENGRGNFPPRFSGLQFPNYSSELNVNALELDDSALYLCASSLTVGDSPLHFGNGTRLTVT.

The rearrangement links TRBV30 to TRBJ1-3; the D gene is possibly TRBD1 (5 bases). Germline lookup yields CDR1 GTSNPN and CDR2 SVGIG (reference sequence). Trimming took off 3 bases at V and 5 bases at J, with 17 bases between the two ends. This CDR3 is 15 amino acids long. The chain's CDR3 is CAWSRPGADRNTIYF. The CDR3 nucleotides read TGTGCCTGGAGCAGACCCGGGGCTGACAGAAACACCATATATTTT.

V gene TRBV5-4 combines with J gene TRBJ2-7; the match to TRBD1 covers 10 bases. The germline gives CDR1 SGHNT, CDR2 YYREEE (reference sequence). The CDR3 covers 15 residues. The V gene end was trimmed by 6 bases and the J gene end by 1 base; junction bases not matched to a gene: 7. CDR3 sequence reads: CASTTPGQGSYEQYF. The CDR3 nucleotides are TGTGCCAGCACCACGCCGGGACAGGGGTCCTACGAGCAGTACTTC.

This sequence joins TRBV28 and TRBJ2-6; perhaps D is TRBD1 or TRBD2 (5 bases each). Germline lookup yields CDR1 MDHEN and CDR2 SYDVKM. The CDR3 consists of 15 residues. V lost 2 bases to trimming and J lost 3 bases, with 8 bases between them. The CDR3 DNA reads TGTGCCAGCAGTTTAGGGGGAATTGGGGCCAACGTCCTGACTTTC. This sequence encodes CASSLGGIGANVLTF.

This CDR3 reads CASSATSYEQYF. DNA of the CDR3: TGTGCCAGCAGCGCAACTAGCTACGAGCAGTACTTC. This chain links TRBV2 with TRBJ2-7, with D possibly being TRBD2 (5 bases). Germline V gene data show CDR1 as SNHLY and CDR2 as FYNNEI. V was shortened by 6 bases and J by 3 bases, with 9 bases between the two germline ends. The CDR3 has 12 amino acids.

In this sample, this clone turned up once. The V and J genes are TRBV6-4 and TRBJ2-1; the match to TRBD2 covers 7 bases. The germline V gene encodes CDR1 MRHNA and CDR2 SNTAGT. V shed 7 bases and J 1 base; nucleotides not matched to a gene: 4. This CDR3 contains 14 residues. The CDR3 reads CASKASGSYNEQFF. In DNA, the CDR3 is TGTGCCAGCAAAGCTAGCGGATCCTACAATGAGCAGTTCTTC.

As DNA, the CDR3 is TGTGCCTGGAGCATGGGCGGGCTTCAGTACTTC. Protein sequence: CAWSMGGLQYF. The chain recombines TRBV30 with TRBJ2-4; a weak D match, TRBD2 (5 bases). The CDR3 extends over 11 amino acids. Trimming removed 3 bases at V and 11 bases at J, with 11 bases between. CDR1 is GTSNPN and CDR2 is SVGIG in the germline V gene (reference sequence).

CDR3 residues: CASERTRDYNSPLHF. As DNA, the CDR3 is TGTGCCAGCGAAAGGACACGGGATTATAATTCACCCCTCCACTTT. The J gene is TRBJ1-6, the V gene TRBV6-1; tentative D call: TRBD1 (5 bases). Germline V gene sequence: CDR1 MNHNS, CDR2 SASEGT. Between the trimmed V and J ends, which lost 8 bases and 4 bases, there was a span of 15 bases. The CDR3 totals 15 residues.

CDR3 residues: CASSFTGRSYEQYF. CDR3 nucleotide sequence: TGTGCCAGCAGCTTTACAGGGAGGTCCTACGAGCAGTACTTC. The V gene is TRBV7-9, the J gene TRBJ2-7, with D possibly being TRBD1 or TRBD2 (6 bases each). Between the trimmed V and J ends, which lost 3 bases and 1 base, there was a span of 10 bases. Per germline, CDR1 SEHNR and CDR2 FQNEAQ (reference sequence). CDR3 length: 14 residues. The full variable domain, in which reference TRBV7-9 and TRBJ2-7 provide the parts outside the CDR3, is DTGVSQNPRHKITKRGQNVTFRCDPISEHNRLYWYRQTLGQGPEFLTYFQNEAQLEKSRLLSDRFSAERPKGSFSTLEIQRTEQGDSAMYLCASSFTGRSYEQYFGPGTRLTVT.

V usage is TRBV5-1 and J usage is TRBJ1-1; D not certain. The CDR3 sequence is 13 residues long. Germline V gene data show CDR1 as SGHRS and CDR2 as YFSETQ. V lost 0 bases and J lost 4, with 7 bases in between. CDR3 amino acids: CASSLVSGTEAFF. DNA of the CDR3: TGCGCCAGCAGCTTGGTTTCGGGCACTGAAGCTTTCTTT.

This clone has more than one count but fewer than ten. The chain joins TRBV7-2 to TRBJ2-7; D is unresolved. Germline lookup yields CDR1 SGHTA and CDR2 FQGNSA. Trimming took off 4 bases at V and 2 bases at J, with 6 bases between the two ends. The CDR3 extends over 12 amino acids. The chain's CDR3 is CASSSMTYEQYF. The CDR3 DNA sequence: TGTGCCAGCAGCTCCATGACCTACGAGCAGTACTTC.

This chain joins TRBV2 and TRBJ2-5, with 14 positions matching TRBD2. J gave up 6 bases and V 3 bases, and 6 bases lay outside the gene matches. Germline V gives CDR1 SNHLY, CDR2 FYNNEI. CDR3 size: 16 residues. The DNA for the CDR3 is TGTGCCAGCAGTGAGGGACTAGCGGGAGCTTTTAAGACCCAGTACTTC. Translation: CASSEGLAGAFKTQYF.

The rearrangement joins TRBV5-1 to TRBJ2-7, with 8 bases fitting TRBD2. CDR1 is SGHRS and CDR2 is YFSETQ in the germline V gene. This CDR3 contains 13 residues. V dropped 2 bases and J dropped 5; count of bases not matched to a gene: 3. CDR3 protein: CASSLSGGHEQYF. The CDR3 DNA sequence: TGCGCCAGCAGCTTAAGCGGGGGCCACGAGCAGTACTTC.

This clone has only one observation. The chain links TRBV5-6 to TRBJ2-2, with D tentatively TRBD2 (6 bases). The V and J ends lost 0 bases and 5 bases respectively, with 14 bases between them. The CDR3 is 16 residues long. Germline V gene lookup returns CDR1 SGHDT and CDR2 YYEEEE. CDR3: CASSLGGGVLTGELFF. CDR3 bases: TGTGCCAGCAGCTTGGGGGGCGGGGTATTGACCGGGGAGCTGTTTTTT.

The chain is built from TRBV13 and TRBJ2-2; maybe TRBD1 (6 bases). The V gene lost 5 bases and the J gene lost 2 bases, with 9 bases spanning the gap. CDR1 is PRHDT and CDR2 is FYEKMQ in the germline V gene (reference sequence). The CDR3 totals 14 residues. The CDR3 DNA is TGTGCCAGCAGCCGGGACATTAACACCGGGGAGCTGTTTTTT. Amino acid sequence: CASSRDINTGELFF.

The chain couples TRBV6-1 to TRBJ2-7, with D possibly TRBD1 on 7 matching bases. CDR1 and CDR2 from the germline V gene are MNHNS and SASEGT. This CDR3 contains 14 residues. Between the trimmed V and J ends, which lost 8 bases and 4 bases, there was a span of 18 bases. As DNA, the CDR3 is TGTGCCAGCCTTGAGACAGGGAGGCGATACGAGCAGTACTTC. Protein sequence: CASLETGRRYEQYF.